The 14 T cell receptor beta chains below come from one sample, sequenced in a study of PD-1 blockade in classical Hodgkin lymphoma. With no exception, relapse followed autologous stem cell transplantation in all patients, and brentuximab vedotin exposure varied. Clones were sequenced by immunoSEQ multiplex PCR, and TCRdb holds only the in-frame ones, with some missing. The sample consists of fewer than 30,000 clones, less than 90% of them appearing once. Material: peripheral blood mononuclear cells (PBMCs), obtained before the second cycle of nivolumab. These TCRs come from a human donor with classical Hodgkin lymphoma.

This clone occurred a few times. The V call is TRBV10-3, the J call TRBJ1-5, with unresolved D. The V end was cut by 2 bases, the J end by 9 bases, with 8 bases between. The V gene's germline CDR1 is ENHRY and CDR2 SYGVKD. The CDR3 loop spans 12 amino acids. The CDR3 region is CAISEPQGPQHF. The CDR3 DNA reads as TGTGCCATCAGTGAGCCCCAAGGGCCCCAGCATTTT.

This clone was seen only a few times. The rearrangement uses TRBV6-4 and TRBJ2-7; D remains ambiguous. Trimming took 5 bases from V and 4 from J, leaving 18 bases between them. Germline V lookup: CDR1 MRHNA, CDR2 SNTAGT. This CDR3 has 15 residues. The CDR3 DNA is TGTGCCAGCAGTTACCCCGGTGGAAGGGCTTACGAGCAGTACGTC. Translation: CASSYPGGRAYEQYV.

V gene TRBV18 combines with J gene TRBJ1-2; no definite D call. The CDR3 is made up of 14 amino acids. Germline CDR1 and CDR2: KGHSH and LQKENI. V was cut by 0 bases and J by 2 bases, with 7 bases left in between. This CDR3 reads CASSPPGRNYGYTF. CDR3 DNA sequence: TGTGCCAGCTCACCACCGGGCAGAAACTATGGCTACACCTTC. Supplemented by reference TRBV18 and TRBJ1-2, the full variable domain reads NAGVMQNPRHLVRRRGQEARLRCSPMKGHSHVYWYRQLPEEGLKFMVYLQKENIIDESGMPKERFSAEFPKEGPSILRIQQVVRGDSAAYFCASSPPGRNYGYTFGSGTRLTVV.

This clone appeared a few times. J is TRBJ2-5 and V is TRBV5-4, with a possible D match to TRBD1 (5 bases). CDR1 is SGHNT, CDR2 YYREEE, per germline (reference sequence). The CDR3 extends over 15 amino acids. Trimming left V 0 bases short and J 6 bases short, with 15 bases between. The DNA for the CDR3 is TGTGCCAGCAGCTTGGGGGGCGAGCCCCAGAAGACCCAGTACTTC. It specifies CASSLGGEPQKTQYF.

The CDR3 DNA reads TGTGCCAGTAGTCACGGACAGGGGAAGACTTTCTTT. Encoded protein: CASSHGQGKTFF. This sequence joins TRBV19 and TRBJ1-1, with 9 bases matching TRBD1. CDR3 length: 12 amino acids. The germline CDR1 and CDR2 sequences are LNHDA and SQIVND (reference sequence). After removal of 5 bases from V and 12 bases from J, the junction contained 7 bases not matched to a gene. The full variable domain, completed using reference TRBV19 and TRBJ1-1, is DGGITQSPKYLFRKEGQNVTLSCEQNLNHDAMYWYRQDPGQGLRLIYYSQIVNDFQKGDIAEGYSVSREKKESFPLTVTSAQKNPTAFYLCASSHGQGKTFFGQGTRLTVV.

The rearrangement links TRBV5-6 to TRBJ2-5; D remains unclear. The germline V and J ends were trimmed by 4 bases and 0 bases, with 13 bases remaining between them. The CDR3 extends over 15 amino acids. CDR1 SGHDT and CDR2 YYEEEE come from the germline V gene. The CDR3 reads CASSPKWGYQETQYF. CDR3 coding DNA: TGTGCCAGCAGCCCCAAGTGGGGTTACCAAGAGACCCAGTACTTC.

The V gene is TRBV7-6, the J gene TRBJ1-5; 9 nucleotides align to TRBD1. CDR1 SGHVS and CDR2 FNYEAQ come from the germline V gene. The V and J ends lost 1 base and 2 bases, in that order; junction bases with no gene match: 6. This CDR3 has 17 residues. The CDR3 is CASSLVGGQGGNQPQHF. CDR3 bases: TGTGCCAGCAGCTTAGTTGGGGGACAGGGTGGCAATCAGCCCCAGCATTTT.

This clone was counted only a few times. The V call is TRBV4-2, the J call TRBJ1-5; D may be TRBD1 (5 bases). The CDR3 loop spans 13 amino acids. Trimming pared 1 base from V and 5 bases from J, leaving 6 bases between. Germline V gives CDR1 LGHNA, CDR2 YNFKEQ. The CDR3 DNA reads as TGTGCCAGCAGCCAAGGGGGCGATCAGCCCCAGCATTTT. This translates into CASSQGGDQPQHF.

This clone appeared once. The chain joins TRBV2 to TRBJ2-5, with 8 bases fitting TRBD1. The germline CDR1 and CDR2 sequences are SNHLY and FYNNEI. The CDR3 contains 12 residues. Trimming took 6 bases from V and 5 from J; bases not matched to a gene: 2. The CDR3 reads CASRDRAETQYF. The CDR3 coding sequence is TGTGCCAGCAGGGACAGGGCCGAGACCCAGTACTTC.

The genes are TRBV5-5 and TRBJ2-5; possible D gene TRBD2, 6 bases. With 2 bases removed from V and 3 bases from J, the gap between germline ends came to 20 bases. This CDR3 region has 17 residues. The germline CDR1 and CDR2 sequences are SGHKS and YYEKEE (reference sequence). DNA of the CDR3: TGTGCCAGCAGCTTTGCCCATGGGTGGACTACAAAAGAGACCCAGTACTTC. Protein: CASSFAHGWTTKETQYF.

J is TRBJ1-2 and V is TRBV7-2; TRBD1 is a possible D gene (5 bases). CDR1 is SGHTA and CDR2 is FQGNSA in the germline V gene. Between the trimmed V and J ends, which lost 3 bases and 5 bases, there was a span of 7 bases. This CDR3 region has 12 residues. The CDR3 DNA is TGTGCCAGCAGCTTGGGGGGGTATGGCTACACCTTC. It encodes CASSLGGYGYTF.

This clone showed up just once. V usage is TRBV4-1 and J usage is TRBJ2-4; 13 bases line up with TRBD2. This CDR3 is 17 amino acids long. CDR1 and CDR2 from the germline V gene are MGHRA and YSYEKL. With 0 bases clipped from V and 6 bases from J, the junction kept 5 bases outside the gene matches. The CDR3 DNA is TGCGCCAGCAGCCAAGAAGGACTAGCGGGGGCCTTAAACATTCAGTACTTC. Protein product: CASSQEGLAGALNIQYF.

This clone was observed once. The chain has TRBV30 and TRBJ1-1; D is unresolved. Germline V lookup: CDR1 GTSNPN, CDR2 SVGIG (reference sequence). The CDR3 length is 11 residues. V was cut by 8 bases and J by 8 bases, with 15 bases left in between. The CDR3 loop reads CAGTFRVEAFF. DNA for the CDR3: TGTGCCGGTACCTTTCGGGTGGAAGCTTTCTTT.

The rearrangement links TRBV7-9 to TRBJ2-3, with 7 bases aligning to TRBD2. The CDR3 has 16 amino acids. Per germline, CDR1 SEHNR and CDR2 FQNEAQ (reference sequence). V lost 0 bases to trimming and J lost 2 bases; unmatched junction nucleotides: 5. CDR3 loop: CASSLATAGSTDTQYF. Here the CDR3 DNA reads TGTGCCAGCAGCTTAGCGACAGCGGGGTCCACAGATACGCAGTATTTT.